These 19 T cell receptor delta chains were sequenced from one sample in a study of gamma-delta chains in newborns, infants, children. TCRdb repeated clone calling on the reads with CATT. The sample consists of 2,000 to 3,000 delta-chain clones, about 1% of them appearing once. The sample taken for sequencing was blood. These receptor sequences come from a child who was a newborn, infant or young child, either healthy, febrile or measles-vaccinated (not recorded which).

This clone is labeled as medium-sized. At the DNA level, this CDR3 is encoded by other sequences in the same sample as well. J is TRDJ1 and V is TRDV3, with 13 positions matching TRDD3. Trimming cost V 1 base and J 0 bases; bases outside gene matches: 17. The CDR3 runs 20 residues. Germline V CDR1 and CDR2: TVYSNPD, GDNSRS (reference sequence). This CDR3 is CAFKREDRTGGYAYTDKLIF. The CDR3, as DNA: TGTGCCTTTAAGCGAGAGGATCGTACTGGGGGATACGCTTACACCGATAAACTCATCTTT.

This clone was seen a few times. TCRdb shows a much larger clone's protein in place of this DNA's translation, and the two differ at residue 7, likely through a read error; the protein shown is translated from the DNA. The chain uses TRDV2 and TRDJ3; 7 bases line up with TRDD3. This CDR3 spans 18 amino acids. After removal of 3 bases from V and 0 bases from J, the junction contained 7 bases not matched to a gene. Looked up from germline, CDR1 is GEAIGNYY and CDR2 is EKD. The CDR3 loop reads CACDPLRGYSWDTRQMFF. DNA for the CDR3: TGTGCCTGTGACCCTTTGAGGGGATACTCCTGGGACACCCGACAGATGTTTTTC.

A remark on this clone: TCRdb's protein, taken from a much larger clone, differs from this DNA's translation at residue 3, likely owing to a read error; the protein displayed comes from the DNA. The chain recombines TRDV2 with TRDJ3; TRDD3 might be the D (6 bases). The CDR3 extends over 18 amino acids. Germline CDR1 reads GEAIGNYY; CDR2 reads EKD. The CDR3 DNA sequence: TGTGCCGGTGACAAGTTAGGATACCGCTCCTGGGACACCCGACAGATGTTTTTC. Its protein product is CAGDKLGYRSWDTRQMFF.

The sample holds many counts of this clone. This probably arose from a read error, given a far larger clone one base away. The gene calls are TRDV2 and TRDJ3; 13 bases fit TRDD3. The CDR3 length is 18 residues. Germline V gene lookup returns CDR1 GEAIGNYY and CDR2 EKD. CDR3 DNA: TGTGCCCGTGACACTGGGGGATACGACTCCTGGGACACCCGACAGATGTTTTTC. It translates to CARDTGGYDSWDTRQMFF.

Comments on this clone: TCRdb shows a much larger clone's protein in place of this DNA's translation, and the two differ at residue 18, likely through a read error; the protein shown is translated from the DNA. The gene calls are TRDV1 and TRDJ2; TRDD2 is a possible D gene (9 bases). Germline CDR1 is TSWWSYY and CDR2 is QGS. The length of the CDR3 is 20 residues. CDR3 sequence reads: CALGGAFLLGVNFLTAQPFF. The CDR3 DNA reads as TGTGCTCTTGGGGGAGCCTTCCTACTGGGGGTCAACTTTTTGACAGCACAACCCTTCTTT.

Points on this clone: TCRdb assigns this DNA the protein of a much larger clone, which departs from its translation at residue 8; this likely reflects a read error, and the protein shown comes from translating the DNA. The V and J genes are TRDV2 and TRDJ3; 10 bases align to TRDD3. This CDR3 region has 18 residues. The trim removed 2 bases at V and 0 bases at J, leaving 3 bases unmatched. CDR1 and CDR2 (germline): GEAIGNYY, EKD. In nucleotides, the CDR3 is TGTGCCTGTGACATACTGGGGGATCGCTCCTGGGACACCCGACAGATGTTTTTC. It specifies CACDILGDRSWDTRQMFF.

This clone has at least ten counts. A far larger clone is one nucleotide away, so this likely arose from a read error. The chain employs TRDV2 and TRDJ3, with 10 bases lining up with TRDD3. With V trimmed by 2 bases and J by 5 bases, 5 bases remained unmatched. CDR1 and CDR2 from the germline V gene are GEAIGNYY and EKD. This CDR3 spans 17 amino acids. The CDR3 is CACDILGDSRDTRQMFF. In DNA, the CDR3 is TGTGCCTGTGACATACTGGGGGATTCCCGGGACACCCGACAGATGTTTTTC.

As concerns this clone: With a far larger clone one base away, a read error is the likely cause. Other DNA sequences in the same sample also yield this CDR3. This chain joins TRDV2 and TRDJ3; TRDD3 matches at 10 bases. CDR3 length: 18 residues. Germline CDR1 reads GEAIGNYY; CDR2 reads EKD. CDR3 coding DNA: TGTGCCTGTGACACCGTTGGGGGATACTCCTGGGACACCCGACAGATGTTCTTC. Its protein is CACDTVGGYSWDTRQMFF.

Notes on this clone: A far larger clone differs by one base, so this is likely a read error. This specimen includes other DNA sequences encoding the same CDR3. The chain links TRDV2 to TRDJ2, with TRDD3 matching 11 bases. Germline V CDR1 and CDR2: GEAIGNYY, EKD. CDR3 length equals 18 residues. With 3 bases clipped from V and 6 bases from J, the junction kept 14 bases outside the gene matches. CDR3 region: CACDPCTGGYDHPAQLFF. CDR3 DNA sequence: TGTGCCTGTGACCCTTGTACTGGGGGATATGATCACCCAGCACAACTCTTCTTT.

Notes on this clone: TCRdb assigns this DNA the protein of a much larger clone, which departs from its translation at residue 3; this likely reflects a read error, and the protein shown comes from translating the DNA. The J gene is TRDJ3, the V gene TRDV2; 9 positions match TRDD3. The CDR3 has 18 amino acids. Germline CDR1 GEAIGNYY, CDR2 EKD. The CDR3 reads CARDNLGDSSWDTRQMFF. DNA of the CDR3: TGTGCCCGTGACAACTTGGGGGATAGCTCCTGGGACACCCGACAGATGTTTTTC.

This clone was seen a handful of times. The protein TCRdb lists belongs to a much larger clone and differs from this DNA's translation at residue 6, which points to a read error; the protein shown is made from the DNA. The V gene is TRDV2, the J gene TRDJ2; 8 bases map to TRDD3. V was pared by 1 base and J by 6 bases, with 6 bases of the junction left unmatched. There are 15 residues in the CDR3. The V gene's germline CDR1 is GEAIGNYY and CDR2 EKD. CDR3 protein: CACDTRGIRAAQLFF. The CDR3 DNA follows: TGTGCCTGTGACACGCGGGGGATAAGGGCAGCACAACTCTTCTTT.

This clone appeared a few times. This chain connects TRDV2 to TRDJ1; D is unclear. Trimming pared 3 bases from V and 12 bases from J, leaving 10 bases between. There are 10 residues in the CDR3. The germline V gene has CDR1 GEAIGNYY and CDR2 EKD. In nucleotides, the CDR3 is TGTGCCTGTGACTACAGAGGGGTCATCTTT. Protein: CACDYRGVIF.

Regarding this clone: TCRdb assigns this DNA the protein of a much larger clone, which departs from its translation at residue 14; this likely reflects a read error, and the protein shown comes from translating the DNA. The V call is TRDV2, the J call TRDJ1; 13 bases are shared with TRDD3. CDR3 length equals 17 residues. CDR1 is GEAIGNYY, CDR2 EKD, per germline. CDR3 DNA sequence: TGTGCCTGTGACATACTGGGGGATACGCGAAACACCGATGAACTCATCTTT. Residues: CACDILGDTRNTDELIF.

This clone was seen a few times. A far larger clone is only one base removed, so a read error is likely. The chain combines TRDV2 with TRDJ2, with 9 positions matching TRDD3. Germline V CDR1 and CDR2: GEAIGNYY, EKD. The CDR3 has 13 amino acids. V gave up 3 bases and J gave up 7 bases; unmatched junction bases: 2. The DNA of the CDR3 is TGTGCCTGTGACGCCTGGGGGATAGCACAACTCTTCTTT. Translation: CACDAWGIAQLFF.

The table lists this clone with a few counts. The protein in TCRdb stems from a much larger clone and differs at residue 6 from this DNA's translation, likely a read error; here the protein is translated from the DNA. The J gene is TRDJ2, the V gene TRDV2; D call uncertain. Germline V gives CDR1 GEAIGNYY, CDR2 EKD. The CDR3 covers 13 residues. The CDR3 spells CACDTRGTAQLFF. CDR3 nucleotide sequence: TGTGCCTGCGACACCCGGGGGACAGCACAACTCTTCTTT.

As concerns this clone: TCRdb assigns this DNA the protein of a much larger clone, which departs from its translation at residue 4; this likely reflects a read error, and the protein shown comes from translating the DNA. CDR3: CACETVGGYWDTRQMFF. CDR3 sequence (DNA): TGTGCCTGTGAAACCGTCGGGGGATACTGGGACACCCGACAGATGTTTTTC. The chain combines TRDV2 with TRDJ3, with 8 bases lining up with TRDD3. Losses at the gene ends were 4 bases for V and 3 bases for J; bases not matched to a gene: 7. Germline V gene lookup returns CDR1 GEAIGNYY and CDR2 EKD. The CDR3 is 17 amino acids.

On this clone itself: A far larger clone is off by one base, so a read error is likely. The sample holds other DNA sequences that translate to the same CDR3. The rearrangement joins TRDV2 to TRDJ3; a possible D gene is TRDD3 (6 bases). The length of the CDR3 is 18 residues. Per the germline V gene, CDR1 is GEAIGNYY and CDR2 is EKD. CDR3 DNA: TGTGCCTGTGACACCGTGGGGGGGAGCTCCTGGGACACCCGACAGATGTTCTTC. This sequence encodes CACDTVGGSSWDTRQMFF.

This clone was counted ten times or more. A far larger clone is only one base removed, so a read error is likely. J is TRDJ3 and V is TRDV2; 8 nucleotides align to TRDD3. The CDR3 runs to 18 residues. The V segment lost 2 bases and the J segment 4 bases; nucleotides outside the gene matches: 9. Germline V gene lookup returns CDR1 GEAIGNYY and CDR2 EKD. The CDR3 DNA reads as TGTGCCTGTGACATACTGGGGGCTACGGAGTGGGACACCCGACAGATGTTTTTC. This gives the protein CACDILGATEWDTRQMFF.

Note on this clone: A far more abundant clone sits one base away, making this likely a read error. Other DNA sequences in this sample translate to the same CDR3. The chain is built from TRDV2 and TRDJ3, with 9 bases identical to TRDD3. V trimming: 0 bases; J trimming: 2 bases; junction bases outside the gene matches: 7. The CDR3 has 19 residues. Germline CDR1 reads GEAIGNYY; CDR2 reads EKD. The CDR3 protein is CACDTVLGDTTWDTRQMFF. In DNA form, the CDR3 reads TGTGCCTGTGACACCGTACTGGGGGACACCACCTGGGACACCCGACAGATGTTTTTC.